The 21 T cell receptor beta chains given below trace back to one sample, sequenced in a study of response to subunit inactivated influenza vaccine (dated by TCRdb to the late 2010s). Preparation of the library involved RT-PCR. Sequencing used an Illumina HiSeq 2500. TCRdb applied fastp at Q25 and MiXCR to the public reads, then kept only in-frame beta chains. Every distinct CDR3 protein forms one entry, paired with its most common genes and DNA. The sample table shows 150,000 or so distinct CDR3 sequences, and approximately 11% are seen once. The leading ten clones occupy 35% to 40% of the sample. The sample in question was CD8+ T cells sorted from PBMCs, obtained approximately 25 months after vaccination. These receptors originate from a man between 45 and 75 years old who received an inactivated influenza vaccine. Donor details come from another sample of the same person, matched by shared clones.

This clonotype was detected only a few times. This chain connects TRBV29-1 to TRBJ2-1, with a possible D match to TRBD1 (5 bases). The CDR3 covers 12 residues. V was cut by 7 bases and J by 8 bases, with 15 bases left in between. Germline-derived CDR1 and CDR2 are SQVTM and ANQGSEA. The CDR3 coding sequence is TGCAGCGCCGAAGATCAGGGCGATGAGCAGTTCTTC. Protein product: CSAEDQGDEQFF.

This clonotype was seen only a few times. V usage is TRBV19 and J usage is TRBJ2-2, with D possibly TRBD1 on 6 matching bases. The CDR3 loop spans 15 amino acids. V shed 6 bases and J shed 1 base, with 12 bases lying between them. The germline V gene has CDR1 LNHDA and CDR2 SQIVND (reference sequence). The CDR3 DNA sequence: TGTGCCAGTAGGGGGACACTGCAGAACACCGGGGAGCTGTTTTTT. It encodes CASRGTLQNTGELFF.

The chain couples TRBV5-6 to TRBJ2-7; 8 bases match TRBD1. The CDR3 consists of 14 residues. The junction had 3 bases not matched to a gene; V was cut back by 4 bases and J by 0 bases. Germline values: CDR1 SGHDT, CDR2 YYEEEE. The chain's CDR3 is CASSIGQGSYEQYF. In DNA, the CDR3 is TGTGCCAGCAGCATCGGACAGGGCTCCTACGAGCAGTACTTC.

This clonotype appeared a few times. The chain's CDR3 is CASSLVAGAPNEQFF. The CDR3, as DNA: TGTGCCAGCAGCTTAGTAGCGGGAGCCCCCAATGAGCAGTTCTTC. J is TRBJ2-1 and V is TRBV5-5; 9 positions agree with TRBD2. This CDR3 contains 15 residues. The V and J ends lost 2 bases and 6 bases, in that order; junction bases with no gene match: 6. Germline CDR1 SGHKS, CDR2 YYEKEE (reference sequence). The full variable domain, in which reference TRBV5-5 and TRBJ2-1 provide the parts outside the CDR3, is DAGVTQSPTHLIKTRGQQVTLRCSPISGHKSVSWYQQVLGQGPQFIFQYYEKEERGRGNFPDRFSARQFPNYSSELNVNALLLGDSALYLCASSLVAGAPNEQFFGPGTRLTVL.

This clonotype was found many times. The chain carries TRBV29-1 and TRBJ2-7; weak D call: TRBD1 (5 bases). This CDR3 region has 13 residues. Germline values: CDR1 SQVTM, CDR2 ANQGSEA. Trimming stripped 4 bases from V and 2 bases from J, with 12 bases between. As DNA, the CDR3 is TGCAGCGTTGTCGGTACAGGAGCCTACGAGCAGTACTTC. It translates to CSVVGTGAYEQYF.

Turning to this clonotype: At one end, the junction sequence differs from germline, possibly due to a read error. The rearrangement links TRBV4-1 to TRBJ2-3; 8 bases align to TRBD1. The CDR3 contains 16 residues. Germline values: CDR1 MGHRA, CDR2 YSYEKL. CDR3 DNA sequence: TGCTCCAGCAGCCAAGTCGTCACAGGGGGGACAGATACGCAGTATTTT. Amino acid sequence: CSSSQVVTGGTDTQYF.

The chain uses TRBV15 and TRBJ2-5, with TRBD2 as a possible D gene (5 bases). This CDR3 is built from 14 residues. CDR1 and CDR2 (germline): LNHNV, YYDKDF (reference sequence). Trimming stripped 1 base from V and 5 bases from J, with 11 bases between. The CDR3 protein is CATSRVDGGETQYF. In DNA form, the CDR3 reads TGTGCCACCAGCAGAGTTGACGGAGGCGAGACCCAGTACTTC.

This clonotype was counted between two and nine times. The J gene is TRBJ2-7, the V gene TRBV9, with TRBD2 identical over 7 bases. The trim removed 4 bases at V and 6 bases at J, leaving 10 bases unmatched. Germline V lookup: CDR1 SGDLS, CDR2 YYNGEE. The CDR3 totals 14 residues. The CDR3 coding sequence is TGTGCCAGCAGCCCCCGACTAGCATCCGCCGAGCAGTACTTC. Residues: CASSPRLASAEQYF. The entire variable domain, with the rest obtained from reference TRBV9 and TRBJ2-7, is as follows: DSGVTQTPKHLITATGQRVTLRCSPRSGDLSVYWYQQSLDQGLQFLIQYYNGEERAKGNILERFSAQQFPDLHSELNLSSLELGDSALYFCASSPRLASAEQYFGPGTRLTVT.

The DNA for the CDR3 is TGTGCCATCAAGGATAAGGCTAACTCCTACGAGCAGTACTTC. Its translation is CAIKDKANSYEQYF. V and J are TRBV10-3 and TRBJ2-7; D unresolved. This CDR3 has 14 amino acids. Between the trimmed V and J ends, which lost 7 bases and 0 bases, there was a span of 13 bases. CDR1 ENHRY and CDR2 SYGVKD come from the germline V gene.

This clonotype was seen only a few times. J is TRBJ1-6 and V is TRBV2; D remains unclear. V was cut by 5 bases and J by 0 bases, with 8 bases left in between. The CDR3 has 15 amino acids. Germline V gene data show CDR1 as SNHLY and CDR2 as FYNNEI. Here the CDR3 reads CASSQSSSYNSPLHF. CDR3 nucleotide sequence: TGTGCCAGCAGTCAATCGAGCTCCTATAATTCACCCCTCCACTTT.

V and J are TRBV20-1 and TRBJ2-2; 7 bases line up with TRBD1. Germline-derived CDR1 and CDR2 are DFQATT and SNEGSKA (reference sequence). V shed 6 bases, J shed 1 base, and the junction held 8 bases outside the gene matches. The CDR3 runs to 15 residues. The CDR3 loop reads CSANSAGGNTGELFF. The CDR3 DNA sequence: TGCAGTGCGAACTCGGCAGGGGGGAACACCGGGGAGCTGTTTTTT.

This clonotype was found many times. This chain links TRBV3-1 with TRBJ2-1; D gene ambiguous. Germline V gives CDR1 LGHDT, CDR2 YNNKEL (reference sequence). The CDR3 loop spans 13 amino acids. The V and J ends lost 0 bases and 10 bases respectively, with 10 bases between them. CDR3 nucleotide sequence: TGTGCCAGCAGCCAAGATCAAGGCACGGAGCAGTTCTTC. Translated, it gives CASSQDQGTEQFF.

Notes on this clonotype: The junction and the germline gene differ at one end; a read error may be behind it. The J gene is TRBJ2-1, the V gene TRBV9; 8 bases map to TRBD2. There are 14 residues in the CDR3. Germline CDR1 SGDLS, CDR2 YYNGEE. The CDR3 coding sequence is TGTGCCAGCAGCGTTAGCGGGACGGGGGATGAGCTGTTCTTC. Translation gives CASSVSGTGDELFF. The whole variable domain, filled in from reference TRBV9 and TRBJ2-1, reads DSGVTQTPKHLITATGQRVTLRCSPRSGDLSVYWYQQSLDQGLQFLIQYYNGEERAKGNILERFSAQQFPDLHSELNLSSLELGDSALYFCASSVSGTGDELFFGPGTRLTVL.

This chain links TRBV7-9 with TRBJ2-3; the D is unclear. Trimming stripped 5 bases from V and 3 bases from J, with 21 bases between. The CDR3 consists of 17 residues. Germline assignment: CDR1 SEHNR and CDR2 FQNEAQ (reference sequence). Written as DNA, the CDR3 is TGTGCCAGCAGCCCGGACGACTTAGCAATTTTGACAGATACGCAGTATTTT. Translating gives CASSPDDLAILTDTQYF.

This clonotype was detected a few times. The chain is built from TRBV11-2 and TRBJ2-7; 10 bases match TRBD2. Looked up from germline, CDR1 is SGHAT and CDR2 is FQNNGV. V shed 6 bases and J 0 bases; nucleotides not matched to a gene: 14. This CDR3 spans 18 amino acids. CDR3 residues: CASSFSSGSDGYSYEQYF. In DNA, the CDR3 is TGTGCCAGCAGTTTCTCTAGCGGGAGTGACGGATACTCCTACGAGCAGTACTTC.

This clonotype was detected only a few times. The chain is built from TRBV7-9 and TRBJ2-1; TRBD2 matches at 8 bases. The CDR3 loop spans 15 amino acids. Looked up from germline, CDR1 is SEHNR and CDR2 is FQNEAQ (reference sequence). J was trimmed by 0 bases and V by 5 bases; bases with no gene match: 3. In DNA form, the CDR3 reads TGTGCCAGCAGCACTGGGACTAGCTCCTACAATGAGCAGTTCTTC. Protein product: CASSTGTSSYNEQFF.

This clonotype was counted ten times or more. The chain has TRBV7-9 and TRBJ2-1; D may be TRBD2 (6 bases). The V gene lost 5 bases and the J gene lost 3 bases, with 14 bases spanning the gap. CDR1 is SEHNR and CDR2 is FQNEAQ in the germline V gene (reference sequence). This CDR3 comprises 15 residues. CDR3 sequence (DNA): TGTGCCAGCAGCCAATCGAGGGACTTCTACAATGAGCAGTTCTTC. Encoded protein: CASSQSRDFYNEQFF.

This clonotype has only a few counts. J is TRBJ1-2 and V is TRBV29-1; D is unresolved. The V gene's germline CDR1 is SQVTM and CDR2 ANQGSEA. The V gene lost 3 bases and the J gene lost 5 bases, with 10 bases spanning the gap. There are 12 residues in the CDR3. For the CDR3, the DNA is TGCAGCGTTGAGTCTCCTACTTATGGCTACACCTTC. Translated: CSVESPTYGYTF.

This clonotype was recorded at least ten times. The V and J genes are TRBV4-3 and TRBJ2-2; 7 nucleotides agree with TRBD2. J was trimmed by 8 bases and V by 4 bases; bases with no gene match: 1. The CDR3 has 12 residues. The germline V gene has CDR1 LGHNA and CDR2 YSLEER. CDR3 protein: CASSPRGGELFF. DNA of the CDR3: TGCGCCAGCAGCCCGCGGGGGGGGGAGCTGTTTTTT.

The rearrangement links TRBV2 to TRBJ1-1; D is unresolved. The germline CDR1 and CDR2 sequences are SNHLY and FYNNEI. The germline V and J ends were trimmed by 6 bases and 4 bases, with 24 bases remaining between them. The CDR3 is made up of 17 amino acids. In nucleotides, the CDR3 is TGTGCCAGCAGGAATAACCTAATACGGGGATCGGGCACTGAAGCTTTCTTT. Its protein product is CASRNNLIRGSGTEAFF.

The chain uses TRBV2 and TRBJ1-1, with D tentatively TRBD1 (6 bases). The CDR3 has 15 residues. With 7 bases removed from V and 4 bases from J, the gap between germline ends came to 19 bases. Germline V gene data show CDR1 as SNHLY and CDR2 as FYNNEI. The CDR3 here is CASTMGQVVSTEAFF. The CDR3 nucleotides read TGTGCCAGCACCATGGGACAAGTGGTGAGCACTGAAGCTTTCTTT.